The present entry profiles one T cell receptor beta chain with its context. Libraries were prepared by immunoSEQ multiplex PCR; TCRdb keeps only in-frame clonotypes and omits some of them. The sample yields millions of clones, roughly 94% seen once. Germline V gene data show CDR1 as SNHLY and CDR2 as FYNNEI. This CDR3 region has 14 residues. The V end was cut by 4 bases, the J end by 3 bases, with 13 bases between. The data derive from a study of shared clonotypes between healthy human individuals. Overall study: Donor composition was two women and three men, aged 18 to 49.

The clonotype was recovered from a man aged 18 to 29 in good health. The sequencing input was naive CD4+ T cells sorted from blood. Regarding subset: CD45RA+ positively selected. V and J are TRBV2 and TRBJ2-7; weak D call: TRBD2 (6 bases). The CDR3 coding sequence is TGTGCCAGCAGTGTAGGGCGGGGTCTCTACGAGCAGTACTTC. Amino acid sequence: CASSVGRGLYEQYF. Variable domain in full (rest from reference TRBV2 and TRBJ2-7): EPEVTQTPSHQVTQMGQEVILRCVPISNHLYFYWYRQILGQKVEFLVSFYNNEISEKSEIFDDQFSVERPDGSNFTLKIRSTKLEDSAMYFCASSVGRGLYEQYFGPGTRLTVT.